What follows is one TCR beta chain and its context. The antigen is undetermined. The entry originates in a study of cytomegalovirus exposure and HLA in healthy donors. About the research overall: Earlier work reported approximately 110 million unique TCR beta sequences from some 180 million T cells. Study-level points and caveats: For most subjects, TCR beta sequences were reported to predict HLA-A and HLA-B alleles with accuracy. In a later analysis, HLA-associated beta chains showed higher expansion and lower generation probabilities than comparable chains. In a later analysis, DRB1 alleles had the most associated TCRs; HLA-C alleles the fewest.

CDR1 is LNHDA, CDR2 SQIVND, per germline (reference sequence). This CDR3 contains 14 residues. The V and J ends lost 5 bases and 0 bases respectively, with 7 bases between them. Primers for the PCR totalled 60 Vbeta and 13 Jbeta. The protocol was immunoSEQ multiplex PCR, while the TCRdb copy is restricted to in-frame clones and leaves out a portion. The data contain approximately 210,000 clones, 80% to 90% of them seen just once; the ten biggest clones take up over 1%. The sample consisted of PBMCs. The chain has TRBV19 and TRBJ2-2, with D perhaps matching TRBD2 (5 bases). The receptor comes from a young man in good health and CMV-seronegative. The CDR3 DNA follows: TGTGCCAGTAGTCCGGGGACGAACACCGGGGAGCTGTTTTTT. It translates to CASSPGTNTGELFF. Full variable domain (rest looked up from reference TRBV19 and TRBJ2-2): DGGITQSPKYLFRKEGQNVTLSCEQNLNHDAMYWYRQDPGQGLRLIYYSQIVNDFQKGDIAEGYSVSREKKESFPLTVTSAQKNPTAFYLCASSPGTNTGELFFGEGSRLTVL.